The 12 T cell receptor beta chains reported below all come from one sample, sequenced in a study of shared clonotypes between healthy human individuals. Method: immunoSEQ multiplex PCR; TCRdb's copy keeps in-frame clones and lacks some. Here the sample spans 2.3 million or so clones, roughly 93% being singletons. The sample comprised naive CD4+ T cells from PBMCs. Subset given: CD45RA+ positively selected. These receptors came from a young man in good health. Some clones in this sample may be carry-over from other donors' samples.

This clone was seen once. CDR3 coding DNA: TGTGCCAGCAGTACCCACAGGGATAGCAATCAGCCCCAGCATTTT. Its translation is CASSTHRDSNQPQHF. The chain carries TRBV27 and TRBJ1-5, with D possibly being TRBD1 (6 bases). V lost 5 bases and J lost 0, with 11 bases in between. CDR1 is MNHEY and CDR2 is SMNVEV in the germline V gene (reference sequence). CDR3 length: 15 amino acids.

This clone was seen a single time. The rearrangement links TRBV10-3 to TRBJ2-4, with 11 bases that match TRBD2. Trimming at V came to 6 bases and at J to 7 bases, leaving 11 bases not matched to a gene. The CDR3 is 16 amino acids. Germline V gene lookup returns CDR1 ENHRY and CDR2 SYGVKD. In DNA, the CDR3 is TGTGCCATCAGAGATAATCTAGCGGGGGGAGTTAACATTCAGTACTTC. Residues: CAIRDNLAGGVNIQYF.

The V gene is TRBV7-9, the J gene TRBJ2-7, with D tentatively TRBD2 (6 bases). Deletions cut 5 bases from V and 0 bases from J, with 17 bases between. The CDR3 is made up of 16 amino acids. CDR1 and CDR2 from the germline V gene are SEHNR and FQNEAQ (reference sequence). The CDR3 protein is CASSRGSSGHSYEQYF. In DNA form, the CDR3 reads TGTGCCAGCAGCCGGGGGTCGAGCGGTCACTCCTACGAGCAGTACTTC.

The genes are TRBV5-1 and TRBJ2-5, with a possible D match to TRBD2 (6 bases). Trimming stripped 6 bases from V and 5 bases from J, with 26 bases between. Germline-derived CDR1 and CDR2 are SGHRS and YFSETQ. The CDR3 is 17 residues long. The CDR3 DNA sequence: TGCGCCAGCACCTCAATATTATCCGGAGGGGCGGCGGAGACCCAGTACTTC. It codes for CASTSILSGGAAETQYF.

This clone was seen a handful of times. In the same sample, other DNA sequences code for this CDR3. This sequence joins TRBV7-9 and TRBJ1-5; unclear D gene. The CDR3 is 12 residues long. Trimming left V 5 bases short and J 6 bases short, with 8 bases between. CDR1 is SEHNR and CDR2 is FQNEAQ in the germline V gene (reference sequence). The CDR3, as DNA: TGTGCCAGCAGCCCGACCGGTCAGCCCCAGCATTTT. It encodes CASSPTGQPQHF.

This clone was picked up a small number of times. This CDR3 is also generated by other DNA sequences in the sample. The rearrangement links TRBV7-9 to TRBJ1-1, with 7 bases identical to TRBD1. Germline V gene data show CDR1 as SEHNR and CDR2 as FQNEAQ (reference sequence). V was clipped by 5 bases and J by 3 bases; unmatched bases: 3. CDR3 length equals 13 residues. Here the CDR3 reads CASSLTGDTEAFF. The CDR3 DNA follows: TGTGCCAGCAGCCTAACAGGGGACACTGAAGCTTTCTTT.

The chain combines TRBV5-1 with TRBJ1-1; D ambiguous. Trimming removed 1 base from V and 4 bases from J, with 11 bases in between. CDR3 length: 14 amino acids. Germline V CDR1 and CDR2: SGHRS, YFSETQ. DNA of the CDR3: TGCGCCAGCAGCTTGTCAGGTTATGGCACTGAAGCTTTCTTT. This translates into CASSLSGYGTEAFF. The full variable domain, completed using reference TRBV5-1 and TRBJ1-1, is KAGVTQTPRYLIKTRGQQVTLSCSPISGHRSVSWYQQTPGQGLQFLFEYFSETQRNKGNFPGRFSGRQFSNSRSEMNVSTLELGDSALYLCASSLSGYGTEAFFGQGTRLTVV.

The CDR3: CASSLDVGTGYGYTF. CDR3 coding DNA: TGTGCCAGCAGCTTAGATGTAGGGACAGGGTATGGCTACACCTTC. The V gene is TRBV7-2, the J gene TRBJ1-2, with 9 bases matching TRBD1. This CDR3 contains 15 residues. Germline V gene data show CDR1 as SGHTA and CDR2 as FQGNSA. The J segment lost 5 bases and the V segment lost 1 base, leaving 5 bases of the junction unmatched.

The gene calls are TRBV11-1 and TRBJ2-1; D ambiguous. Germline V lookup: CDR1 SGHAT, CDR2 FQDESV (reference sequence). V was shortened by 7 bases and J by 4 bases, with 14 bases between the two germline ends. There are 14 residues in the CDR3. CDR3 residues: CASMDPLFYNEQFF. The DNA of the CDR3 is TGTGCCAGCATGGACCCCCTCTTTTACAATGAGCAGTTCTTC. The full variable domain, completed using reference TRBV11-1 and TRBJ2-1, is EAEVAQSPRYKITEKSQAVAFWCDPISGHATLYWYRQILGQGPELLVQFQDESVVDDSQLPKDRFSAERLKGVDSTLKIQPAELGDSAMYLCASMDPLFYNEQFFGPGTRLTVL.

This chain uses TRBV29-1 with TRBJ2-3; D unresolved. Germline CDR1 SQVTM, CDR2 ANQGSEA. The CDR3 spans 10 residues. Trimming removed 2 bases at V and 5 bases at J, with 2 bases between. The CDR3 DNA reads TGCAGCGTTGAATTAGATACGCAGTATTTT. Translating gives CSVELDTQYF.

The V and J genes are TRBV2 and TRBJ2-2; D could derive from TRBD1 or TRBD2 (5 bases each). From germline, CDR1 is SNHLY and CDR2 FYNNEI. Between the trimmed V and J ends, which lost 9 bases and 6 bases, there was a span of 20 bases. The CDR3 extends over 15 amino acids. The CDR3: CASLSPGTSAGELFF. Written as DNA, the CDR3 is TGTGCCAGTCTCTCACCCGGGACGTCGGCCGGGGAGCTGTTTTTT.

The chain recombines TRBV9 with TRBJ1-2; no clear D gene. The CDR3 length is 12 residues. The V and J ends lost 4 bases and 8 bases respectively, with 12 bases between them. Germline CDR1 is SGDLS and CDR2 is YYNGEE. The CDR3 coding sequence is TGTGCCAGCAGCAACCCGGGTGAAGGCTACACCTTC. It translates to CASSNPGEGYTF.